This TCR beta chain stems from a study of OX40 agonist ivuxolimab in advanced cancers. Study-level information: Enrollees could have had prior anti-PD-1, anti-PD-L1 or anti-CTLA-4 therapy, which about 42% had received. Partial responses were recorded for three patients, including one with hepatocellular carcinoma and two with cutaneous melanoma.

To note about this clone: Antigen specificity is unknown.

Study-level points and caveats: The CD4+ and CD8+ T cells in the blood had expanded clonally by week 6 at 0.1 to 3.0 mg/kg. CD8+ T cells showed, on average, more clonal expansion than CD4+ cells.

Sequencing used immunoSEQ multiplex PCR; TCRdb keeps in-frame clones, though not all of them. The sample shows about 78,000 clones, around 86% of them seen only once. The TCR originated in an adult with an advanced solid tumor such as melanoma, head and neck, liver or kidney cancer. The input for sequencing was CD4+ or CD8+ T cells sorted from blood, taken in a trial of the OX40 agonist ivuxolimab.

The CDR3 spells CASSRGQGNYGYTF. The CDR3 DNA reads TGTGCCAGCAGCAGGGGACAGGGGAACTATGGCTACACCTTC. V gene TRBV5-5 combines with J gene TRBJ1-2; 10 bases are shared with TRBD1. The CDR3 spans 14 residues. The germline V gene has CDR1 SGHKS and CDR2 YYEKEE (reference sequence). The ends lost 4 bases at V and 2 bases at J; junction bases unmatched: 2.